This T cell receptor beta chain was identified in a study of beta chain features in type 1 diabetes. Study-wide points: Patients' naive, central memory and Treg TCRB repertoires seemed closer to one another than those of healthy donors. Insertion counts at VDJ junctions were lower in type 1 diabetes patients, who also showed more deletions there.

Notes on this clone: Its target is not known.

The V gene lost 10 bases and the J gene lost 0 bases, with 9 bases spanning the gap. CDR1 and CDR2 (germline): SNHLY, FYNNEI. The CDR3 contains 12 residues. Blood was collected once per donor into heparin, averaging about 116 mL. The authors sorted CD4+ naive, central memory, regulatory and stem cell-like memory cells via CD45RO/CCR7/CD25/CD127/CD95/CD27. TCRB transcripts that were expressed got sequenced, as all of the isolated RNA had been reverse transcribed. Profiling relied on immunoSEQ multiplex PCR, and the TCRdb table lists in-frame clones only, not all of them. Of about 900,000 clones listed, roughly 15% were seen once; the top ten hold around 0.02%.

The sample consisted of naive CD4+ T cells from blood. The TCR comes from a woman aged 18 to 35 in good health. The chain combines TRBV2 with TRBJ2-5, with D maybe TRBD1 (6 bases). The CDR3 DNA reads TGTGCCACCAGACAGGACCAAGAGACCCAGTACTTC. Its protein is CATRQDQETQYF.